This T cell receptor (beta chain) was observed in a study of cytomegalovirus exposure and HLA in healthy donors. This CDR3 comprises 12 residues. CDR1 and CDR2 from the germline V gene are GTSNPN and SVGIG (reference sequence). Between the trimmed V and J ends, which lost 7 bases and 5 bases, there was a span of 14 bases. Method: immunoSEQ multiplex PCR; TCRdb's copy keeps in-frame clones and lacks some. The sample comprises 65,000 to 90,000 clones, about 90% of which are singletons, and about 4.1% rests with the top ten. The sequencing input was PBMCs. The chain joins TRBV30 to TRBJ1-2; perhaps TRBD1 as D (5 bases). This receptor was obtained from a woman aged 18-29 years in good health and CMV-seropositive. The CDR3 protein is CASTGVGYGYTF. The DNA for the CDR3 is TGTGCCTCCACGGGGGTGGGGTATGGCTACACCTTC.